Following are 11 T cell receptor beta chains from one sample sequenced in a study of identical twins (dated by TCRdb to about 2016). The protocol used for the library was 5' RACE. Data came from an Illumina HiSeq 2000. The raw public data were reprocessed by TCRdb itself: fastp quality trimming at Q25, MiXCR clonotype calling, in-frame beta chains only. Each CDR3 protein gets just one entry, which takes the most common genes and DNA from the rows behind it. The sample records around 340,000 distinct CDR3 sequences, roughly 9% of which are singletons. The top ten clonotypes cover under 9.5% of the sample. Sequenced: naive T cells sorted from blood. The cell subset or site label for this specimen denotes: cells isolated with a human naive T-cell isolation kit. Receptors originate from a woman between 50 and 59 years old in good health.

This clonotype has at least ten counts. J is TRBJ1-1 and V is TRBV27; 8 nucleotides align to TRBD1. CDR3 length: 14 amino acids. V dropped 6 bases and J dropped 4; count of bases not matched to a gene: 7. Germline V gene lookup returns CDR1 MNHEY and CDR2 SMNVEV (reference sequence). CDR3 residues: CASRLTGDGTEAFF. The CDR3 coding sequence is TGTGCCAGCAGGCTGACAGGGGACGGCACTGAAGCTTTCTTT.

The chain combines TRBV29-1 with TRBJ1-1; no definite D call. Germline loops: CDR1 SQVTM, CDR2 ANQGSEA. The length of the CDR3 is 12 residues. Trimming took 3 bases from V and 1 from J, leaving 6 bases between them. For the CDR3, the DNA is TGCAGCGTTGACCCGAGGAACACTGAAGCTTTCTTT. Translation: CSVDPRNTEAFF.

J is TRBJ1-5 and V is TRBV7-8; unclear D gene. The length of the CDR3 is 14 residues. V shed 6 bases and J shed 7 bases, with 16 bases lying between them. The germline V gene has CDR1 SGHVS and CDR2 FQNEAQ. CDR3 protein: CASSPIYSWQPQHF. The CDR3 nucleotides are TGTGCCAGCAGTCCGATATACTCGTGGCAGCCCCAGCATTTT.

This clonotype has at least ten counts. In nucleotides, the CDR3 is TGTGCCAGCAGCCAAGAAACAGATACGCAGTATTTT. Its protein product is CASSQETDTQYF. J is TRBJ2-3 and V is TRBV4-2; no definite D call. This CDR3 has 12 residues. Trimming pared 0 bases from V and 3 bases from J, leaving 1 base between. Germline V gene sequence: CDR1 LGHNA, CDR2 YNFKEQ.

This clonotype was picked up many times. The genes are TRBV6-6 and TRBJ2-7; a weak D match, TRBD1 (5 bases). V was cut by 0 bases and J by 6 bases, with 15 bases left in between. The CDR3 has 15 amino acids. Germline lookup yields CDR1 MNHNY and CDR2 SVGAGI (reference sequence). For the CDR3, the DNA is TGTGCCAGCAGTTACTCGATATCTGGGGCCGGCGAGCAGTACTTC. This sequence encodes CASSYSISGAGEQYF.

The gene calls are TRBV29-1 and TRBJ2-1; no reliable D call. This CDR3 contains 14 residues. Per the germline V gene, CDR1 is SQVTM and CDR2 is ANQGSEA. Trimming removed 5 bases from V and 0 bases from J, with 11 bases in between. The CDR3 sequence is CSVLSESSYNEQFF. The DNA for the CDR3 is TGCAGCGTTCTAAGTGAGAGCTCCTACAATGAGCAGTTCTTC.

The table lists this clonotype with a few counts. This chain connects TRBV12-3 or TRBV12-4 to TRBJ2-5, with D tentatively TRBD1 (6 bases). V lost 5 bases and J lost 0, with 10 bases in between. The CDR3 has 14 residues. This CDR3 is CASSAQGYQETQYF. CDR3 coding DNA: TGTGCCAGCAGTGCCCAGGGGTACCAAGAGACCCAGTACTTC.

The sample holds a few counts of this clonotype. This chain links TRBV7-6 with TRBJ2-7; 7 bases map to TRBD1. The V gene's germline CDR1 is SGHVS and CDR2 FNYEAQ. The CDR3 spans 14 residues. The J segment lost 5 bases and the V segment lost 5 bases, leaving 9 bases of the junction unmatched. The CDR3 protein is CASSPPTGDHEQYF. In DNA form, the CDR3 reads TGTGCCAGCAGCCCTCCAACAGGGGACCACGAGCAGTACTTC.

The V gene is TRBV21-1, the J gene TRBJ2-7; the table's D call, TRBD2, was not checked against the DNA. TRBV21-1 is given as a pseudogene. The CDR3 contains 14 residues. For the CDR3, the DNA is TGTGCCAGCAGCAGACGACTAGCGGGACGGGAGCAGTACGTC. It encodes CASSRRLAGREQYV.

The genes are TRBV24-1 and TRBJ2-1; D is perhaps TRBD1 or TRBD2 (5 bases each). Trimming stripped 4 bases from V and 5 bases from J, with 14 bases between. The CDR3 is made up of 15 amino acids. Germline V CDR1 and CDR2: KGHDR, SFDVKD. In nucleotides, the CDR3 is TGTGCCACCAGTGAGTCCCCGGGACCTCACAATGAGCAGTTCTTC. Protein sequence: CATSESPGPHNEQFF.

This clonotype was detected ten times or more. CDR3 protein: CASSSGAANTEAFF. In DNA, the CDR3 is TGTGCCAGCAGTTCAGGGGCCGCAAACACTGAAGCTTTCTTT. V gene TRBV12-3 or TRBV12-4 combines with J gene TRBJ1-1, with a weak D call TRBD1 (6 bases). V lost 4 bases, J lost 2 bases, and 11 bases lay in between. The CDR3 length is 14 residues.